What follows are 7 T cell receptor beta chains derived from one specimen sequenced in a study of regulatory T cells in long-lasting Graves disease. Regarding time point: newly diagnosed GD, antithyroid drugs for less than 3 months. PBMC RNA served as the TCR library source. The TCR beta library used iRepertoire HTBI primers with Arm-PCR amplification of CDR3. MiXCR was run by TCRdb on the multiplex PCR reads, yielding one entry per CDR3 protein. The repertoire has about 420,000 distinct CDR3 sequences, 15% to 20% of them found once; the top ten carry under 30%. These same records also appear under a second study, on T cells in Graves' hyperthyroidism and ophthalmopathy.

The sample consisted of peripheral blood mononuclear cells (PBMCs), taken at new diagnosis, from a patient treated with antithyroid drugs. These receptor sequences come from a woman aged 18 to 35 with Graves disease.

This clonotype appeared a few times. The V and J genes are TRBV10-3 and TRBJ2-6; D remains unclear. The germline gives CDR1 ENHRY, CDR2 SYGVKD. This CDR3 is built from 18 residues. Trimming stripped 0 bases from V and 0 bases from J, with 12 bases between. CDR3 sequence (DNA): TGTGCCATCAGTGAGTCGTCGGAAGCTAGCTCTGGGGCCAACGTCCTGACTTTC. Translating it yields CAISESSEASSGANVLTF.

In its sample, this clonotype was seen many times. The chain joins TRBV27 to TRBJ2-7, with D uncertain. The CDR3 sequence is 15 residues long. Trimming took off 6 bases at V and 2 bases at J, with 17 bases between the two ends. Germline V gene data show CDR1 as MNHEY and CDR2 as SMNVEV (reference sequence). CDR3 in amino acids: CASSALERRTYEQYF. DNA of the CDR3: TGTGCCAGCAGCGCCCTAGAGAGACGAACCTACGAGCAGTACTTC.

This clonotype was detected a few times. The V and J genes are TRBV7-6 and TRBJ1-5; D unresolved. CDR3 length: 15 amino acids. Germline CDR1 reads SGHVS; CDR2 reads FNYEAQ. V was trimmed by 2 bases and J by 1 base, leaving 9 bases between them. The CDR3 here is CASSLSLRSNQPQHF. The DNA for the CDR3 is TGTGCCAGCAGCTTAAGTTTGAGGAGCAATCAGCCCCAGCATTTT. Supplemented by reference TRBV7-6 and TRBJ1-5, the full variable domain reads GAGVSQSPRYKVTKRGQDVALRCDPISGHVSLYWYRQALGQGPEFLTYFNYEAQQDKSGLPNDRFSAERPEGSISTLTIQRTEQRDSAMYRCASSLSLRSNQPQHFGDGTRLSIL.

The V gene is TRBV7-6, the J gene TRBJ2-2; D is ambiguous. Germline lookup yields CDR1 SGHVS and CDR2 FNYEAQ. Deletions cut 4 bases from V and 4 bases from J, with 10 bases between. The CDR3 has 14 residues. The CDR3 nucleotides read TGTGCCAGCAGCTCACGACCCGGCACCGGGGAGCTGTTTTTT. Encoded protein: CASSSRPGTGELFF.

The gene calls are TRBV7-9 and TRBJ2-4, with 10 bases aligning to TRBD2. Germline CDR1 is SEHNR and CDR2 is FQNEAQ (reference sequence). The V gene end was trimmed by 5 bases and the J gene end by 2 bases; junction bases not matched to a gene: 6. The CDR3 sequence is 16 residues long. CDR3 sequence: CASSLLAGVSKNIQYF. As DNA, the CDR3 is TGTGCCAGCAGCCTCCTAGCGGGAGTCTCCAAAAACATTCAGTACTTC.

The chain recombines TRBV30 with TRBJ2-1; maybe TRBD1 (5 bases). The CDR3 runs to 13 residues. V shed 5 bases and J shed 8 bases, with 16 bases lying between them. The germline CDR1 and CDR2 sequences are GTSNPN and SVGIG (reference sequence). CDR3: CAWGHTRPDEQFF. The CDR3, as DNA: TGTGCCTGGGGACACACACGACCCGATGAGCAGTTCTTC. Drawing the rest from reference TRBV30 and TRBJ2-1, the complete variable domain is SQTIHQWPATLVQPVGSPLSLECTVEGTSNPNLYWYRQAAGRGLQLLFYSVGIGQISSEVPQNLSASRPQDRQFILSSKKLLLSDSGFYLCAWGHTRPDEQFFGPGTRLTVL.

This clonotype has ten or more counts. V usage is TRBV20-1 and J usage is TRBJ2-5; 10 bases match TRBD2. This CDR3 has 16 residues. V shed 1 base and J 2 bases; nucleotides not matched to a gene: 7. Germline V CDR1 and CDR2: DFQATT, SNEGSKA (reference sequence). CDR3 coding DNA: TGCAGTGCTAGAGCGGCTAGCGGGAGTGTGCAAGAGACCCAGTACTTC. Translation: CSARAASGSVQETQYF.